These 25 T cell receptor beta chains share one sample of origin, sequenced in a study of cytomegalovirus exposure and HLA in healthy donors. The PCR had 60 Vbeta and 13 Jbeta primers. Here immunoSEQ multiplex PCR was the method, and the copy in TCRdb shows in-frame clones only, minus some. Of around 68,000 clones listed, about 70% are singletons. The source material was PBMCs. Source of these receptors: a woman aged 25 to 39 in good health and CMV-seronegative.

The CDR3 coding sequence is TGTGCCAGCAGACTGACTAGCGGGAACCAAGAGACCCAGTACTTC. Translating it yields CASRLTSGNQETQYF. The chain links TRBV2 to TRBJ2-5, with TRBD2 matching 11 bases. After removal of 6 bases from V and 0 bases from J, the junction contained 3 bases not matched to a gene. Germline V gene data show CDR1 as SNHLY and CDR2 as FYNNEI. The CDR3 covers 15 residues.

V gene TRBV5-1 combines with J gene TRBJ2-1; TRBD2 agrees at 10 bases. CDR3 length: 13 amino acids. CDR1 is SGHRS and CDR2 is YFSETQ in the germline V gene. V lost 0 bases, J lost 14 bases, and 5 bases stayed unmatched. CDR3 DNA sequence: TGCGCCAGCAGCTTGGACACTAGCGGGGAGAAGTTCTTC. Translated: CASSLDTSGEKFF.

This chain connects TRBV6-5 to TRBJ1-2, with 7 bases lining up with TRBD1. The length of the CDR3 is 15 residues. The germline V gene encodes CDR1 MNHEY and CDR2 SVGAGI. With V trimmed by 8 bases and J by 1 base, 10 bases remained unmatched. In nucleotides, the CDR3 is TGTGCCAGCGGAACCGGGACAGCTCGTAACTATGGCTACACCTTC. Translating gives CASGTGTARNYGYTF.

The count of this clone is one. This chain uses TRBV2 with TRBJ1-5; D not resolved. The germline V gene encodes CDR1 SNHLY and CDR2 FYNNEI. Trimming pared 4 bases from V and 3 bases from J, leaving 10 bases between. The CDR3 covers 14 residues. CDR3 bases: TGTGCCAGCAGTGTTGGTCAGAACAATCAGCCCCAGCATTTT. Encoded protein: CASSVGQNNQPQHF.

This chain's CDR3 is CASRGALTGETQYF. CDR3 in DNA: TGTGCCAGCAGAGGCGCGTTGACGGGGGAGACCCAGTACTTC. This chain uses TRBV6-5 with TRBJ2-5; TRBD2 might be the D (5 bases). The V and J ends lost 6 bases and 5 bases respectively, with 16 bases between them. This CDR3 comprises 14 residues. Germline V gene sequence: CDR1 MNHEY, CDR2 SVGAGI.

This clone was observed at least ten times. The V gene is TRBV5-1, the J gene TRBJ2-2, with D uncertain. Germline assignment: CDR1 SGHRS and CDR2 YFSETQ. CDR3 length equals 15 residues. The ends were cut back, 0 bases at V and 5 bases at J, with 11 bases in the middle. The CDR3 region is CASSLDSPRTGELFF. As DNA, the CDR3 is TGCGCCAGCAGCTTGGACAGCCCAAGAACCGGGGAGCTGTTTTTT.

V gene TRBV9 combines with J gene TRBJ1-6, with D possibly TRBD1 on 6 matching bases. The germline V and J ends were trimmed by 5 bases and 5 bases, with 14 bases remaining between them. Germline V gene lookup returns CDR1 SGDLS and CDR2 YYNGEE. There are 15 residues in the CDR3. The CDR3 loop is CASRPTDSNNSPLHF. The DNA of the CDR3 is TGTGCCAGCAGACCTACGGACAGTAATAATTCACCCCTCCACTTT.

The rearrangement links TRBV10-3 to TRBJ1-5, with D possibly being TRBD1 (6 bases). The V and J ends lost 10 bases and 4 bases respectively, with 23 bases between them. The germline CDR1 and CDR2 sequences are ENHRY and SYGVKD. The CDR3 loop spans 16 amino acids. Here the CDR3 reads CATKSSQDSRNQPQHF. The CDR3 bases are TGTGCCACCAAGTCCTCCCAGGACAGTCGAAATCAGCCCCAGCATTTT.

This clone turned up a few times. CDR3 bases: TGCAGCGTCGATTCTAGCGGGGGGTCCTACGAGCAGTACTTC. Residues: CSVDSSGGSYEQYF. This sequence joins TRBV29-1 and TRBJ2-7; 11 bases fit TRBD2. The CDR3 is made up of 14 amino acids. CDR1 is SQVTM and CDR2 is ANQGSEA in the germline V gene. After removal of 6 bases from V and 1 base from J, the junction contained 5 bases not matched to a gene.

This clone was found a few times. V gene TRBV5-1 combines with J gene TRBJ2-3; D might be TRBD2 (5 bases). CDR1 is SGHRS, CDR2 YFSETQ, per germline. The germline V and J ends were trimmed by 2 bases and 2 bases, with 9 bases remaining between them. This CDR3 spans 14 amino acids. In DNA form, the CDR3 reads TGCGCCAGCAGCTTCGGGGAGCCCACAGATACGCAGTATTTT. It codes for CASSFGEPTDTQYF. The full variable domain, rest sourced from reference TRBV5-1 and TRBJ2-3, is KAGVTQTPRYLIKTRGQQVTLSCSPISGHRSVSWYQQTPGQGLQFLFEYFSETQRNKGNFPGRFSGRQFSNSRSEMNVSTLELGDSALYLCASSFGEPTDTQYFGPGTRLTVL.

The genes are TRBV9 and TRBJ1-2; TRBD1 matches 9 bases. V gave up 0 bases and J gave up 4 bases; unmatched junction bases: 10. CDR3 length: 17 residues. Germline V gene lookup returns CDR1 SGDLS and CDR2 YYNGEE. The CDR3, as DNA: TGTGCCAGCAGCGTAGGTACAGGGGGCCGGACCACCTATGGCTACACCTTC. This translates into CASSVGTGGRTTYGYTF.

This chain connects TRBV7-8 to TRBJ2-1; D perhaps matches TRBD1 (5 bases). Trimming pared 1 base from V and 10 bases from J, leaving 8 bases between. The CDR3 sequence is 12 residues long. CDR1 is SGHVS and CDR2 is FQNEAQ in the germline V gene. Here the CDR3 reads CASSLGWGEQFF. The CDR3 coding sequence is TGTGCCAGCAGCTTAGGGTGGGGCGAGCAGTTCTTC.

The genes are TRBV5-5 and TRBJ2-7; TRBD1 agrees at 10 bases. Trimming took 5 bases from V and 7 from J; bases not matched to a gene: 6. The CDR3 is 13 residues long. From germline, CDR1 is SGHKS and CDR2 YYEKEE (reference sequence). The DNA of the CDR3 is TGTGCCAGCAGGACAGGGGGCGAGGAAGAGCAGTACTTC. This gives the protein CASRTGGEEEQYF.

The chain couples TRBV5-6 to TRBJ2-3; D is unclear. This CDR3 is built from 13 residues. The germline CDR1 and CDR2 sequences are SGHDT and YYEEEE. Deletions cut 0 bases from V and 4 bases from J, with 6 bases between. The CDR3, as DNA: TGTGCCAGCAGCTTGGGAGATGCAGATACGCAGTATTTT. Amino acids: CASSLGDADTQYF.

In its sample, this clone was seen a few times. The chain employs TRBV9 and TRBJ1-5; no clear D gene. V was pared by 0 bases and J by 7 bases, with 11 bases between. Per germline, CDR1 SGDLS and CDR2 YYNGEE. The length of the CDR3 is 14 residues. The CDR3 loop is CASSVDPAEQPQHF. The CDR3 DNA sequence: TGTGCCAGCAGCGTAGACCCGGCGGAACAGCCCCAGCATTTT. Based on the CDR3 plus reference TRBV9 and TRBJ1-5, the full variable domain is DSGVTQTPKHLITATGQRVTLRCSPRSGDLSVYWYQQSLDQGLQFLIQYYNGEERAKGNILERFSAQQFPDLHSELNLSSLELGDSALYFCASSVDPAEQPQHFGDGTRLSIL.

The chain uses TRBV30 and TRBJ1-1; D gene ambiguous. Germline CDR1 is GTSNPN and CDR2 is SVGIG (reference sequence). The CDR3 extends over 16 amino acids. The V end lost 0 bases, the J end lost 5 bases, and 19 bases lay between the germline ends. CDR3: CAWSVSFGRVLTEAFF. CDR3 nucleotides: TGTGCCTGGAGTGTATCCTTCGGCCGGGTCCTAACTGAAGCTTTCTTT. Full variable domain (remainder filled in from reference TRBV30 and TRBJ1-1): SQTIHQWPATLVQPVGSPLSLECTVEGTSNPNLYWYRQAAGRGLQLLFYSVGIGQISSEVPQNLSASRPQDRQFILSSKKLLLSDSGFYLCAWSVSFGRVLTEAFFGQGTRLTVV.

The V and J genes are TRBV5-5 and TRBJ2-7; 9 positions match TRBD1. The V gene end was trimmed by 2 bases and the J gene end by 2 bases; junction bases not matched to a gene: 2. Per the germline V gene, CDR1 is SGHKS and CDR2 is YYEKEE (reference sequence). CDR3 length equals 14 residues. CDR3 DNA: TGTGCCAGCAGCTTAGGGACAGGGACCTACGAGCAGTACTTC. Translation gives CASSLGTGTYEQYF.

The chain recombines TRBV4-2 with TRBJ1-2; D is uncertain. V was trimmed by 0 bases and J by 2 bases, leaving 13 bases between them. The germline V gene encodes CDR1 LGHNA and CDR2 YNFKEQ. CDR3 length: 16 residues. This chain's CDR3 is CASSQEENRLNYGYTF. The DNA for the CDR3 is TGTGCCAGCAGCCAAGAGGAAAACAGATTAAACTATGGCTACACCTTC.

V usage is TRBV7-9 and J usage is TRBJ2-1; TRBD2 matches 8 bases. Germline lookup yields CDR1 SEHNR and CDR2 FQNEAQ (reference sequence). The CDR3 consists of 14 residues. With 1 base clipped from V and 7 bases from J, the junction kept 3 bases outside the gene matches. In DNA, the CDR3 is TGTGCCAGCAGCTTAGGCGGGGGGAAAAATGAGCAGTTCTTC. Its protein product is CASSLGGGKNEQFF.

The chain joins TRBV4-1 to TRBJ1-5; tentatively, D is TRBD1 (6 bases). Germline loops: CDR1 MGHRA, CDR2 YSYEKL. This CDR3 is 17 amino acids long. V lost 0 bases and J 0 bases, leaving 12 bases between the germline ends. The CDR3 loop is CASSQDPGQNSNQPQHF. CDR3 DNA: TGCGCCAGCAGCCAAGATCCCGGACAGAATAGCAATCAGCCCCAGCATTTT.

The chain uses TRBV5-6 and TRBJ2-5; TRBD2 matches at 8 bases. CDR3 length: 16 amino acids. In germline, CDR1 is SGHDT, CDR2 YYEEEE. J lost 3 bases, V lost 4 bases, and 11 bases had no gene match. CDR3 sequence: CASSDLLGLVEETQYF. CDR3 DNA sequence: TGTGCCAGCAGCGACTTATTGGGACTAGTGGAAGAGACCCAGTACTTC. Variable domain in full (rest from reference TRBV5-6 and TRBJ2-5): DAGVTQSPTHLIKTRGQQVTLRCSPKSGHDTVSWYQQALGQGPQFIFQYYEEEERQRGNFPDRFSGHQFPNYSSELNVNALLLGDSALYLCASSDLLGLVEETQYFGPGTRLLVL.

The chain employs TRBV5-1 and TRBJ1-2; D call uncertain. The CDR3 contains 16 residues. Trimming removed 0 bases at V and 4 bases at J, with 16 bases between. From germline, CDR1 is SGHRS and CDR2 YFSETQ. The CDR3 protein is CASSLGEGTGGYGYTF. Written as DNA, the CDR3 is TGCGCCAGCAGCTTGGGGGAGGGAACTGGTGGCTATGGCTACACCTTC. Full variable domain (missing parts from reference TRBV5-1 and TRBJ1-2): KAGVTQTPRYLIKTRGQQVTLSCSPISGHRSVSWYQQTPGQGLQFLFEYFSETQRNKGNFPGRFSGRQFSNSRSEMNVSTLELGDSALYLCASSLGEGTGGYGYTFGSGTRLTVV.

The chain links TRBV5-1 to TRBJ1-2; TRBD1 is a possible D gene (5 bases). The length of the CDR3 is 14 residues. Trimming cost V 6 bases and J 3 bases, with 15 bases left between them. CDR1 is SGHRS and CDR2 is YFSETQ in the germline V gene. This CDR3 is CASTQGYNDYGYTF. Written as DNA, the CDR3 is TGCGCCAGCACCCAGGGATATAACGACTATGGCTACACCTTC.

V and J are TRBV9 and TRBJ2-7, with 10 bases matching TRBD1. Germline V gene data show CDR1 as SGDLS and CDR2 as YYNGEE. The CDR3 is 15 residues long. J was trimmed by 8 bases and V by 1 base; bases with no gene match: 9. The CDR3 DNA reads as TGTGCCAGCAGCGTAAGACCGACAGGGGGCGCGAAGCAGTACTTC. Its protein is CASSVRPTGGAKQYF.

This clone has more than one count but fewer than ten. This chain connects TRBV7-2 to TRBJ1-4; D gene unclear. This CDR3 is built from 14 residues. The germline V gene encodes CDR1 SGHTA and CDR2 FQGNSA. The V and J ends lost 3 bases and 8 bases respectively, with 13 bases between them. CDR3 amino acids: CASSFMATREKLFF. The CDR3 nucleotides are TGTGCCAGCAGCTTTATGGCCACCCGCGAAAAACTGTTTTTT.